These 11 T cell receptor beta chains were all obtained from the same sample, sequenced in a study of blood T cells in healthy people across ages. For the second PCR, which ran for about 6 to 11 cycles, a sample-barcoded 5' primer and a J-beta primer mix were used. One entry per CDR3 protein results from TCRdb running MiXCR on the 5' RACE reads. The sample holds around 1.1 million distinct CDR3 sequences; 35% to 40% are singletons and the top ten take roughly 14%. The material sequenced was blood. Source of these receptors: a man between 18 and 29 years old in good health.

This chain joins TRBV29-1 and TRBJ2-2; D is unclear. This CDR3 region has 14 residues. The V gene lost 4 bases and the J gene lost 6 bases, with 15 bases spanning the gap. From germline, CDR1 is SQVTM and CDR2 ANQGSEA. In nucleotides, the CDR3 is TGCAGCGTTGCCCAAGCACCAAGGGCCGGGGAGCTGTTTTTT. Its translation is CSVAQAPRAGELFF.

This clonotype was recorded a few times. V gene TRBV3-1 combines with J gene TRBJ2-1; 11 positions match TRBD2. V gave up 2 bases and J gave up 7 bases; unmatched junction bases: 1. CDR1 and CDR2 from the germline V gene are LGHDT and YNNKEL (reference sequence). The length of the CDR3 is 14 residues. The CDR3 DNA is TGTGCCAGCAGCCAATGGACTAGCGGGAATGAGCAGTTCTTC. Protein product: CASSQWTSGNEQFF.

This clonotype was detected once. This sequence joins TRBV20-1 and TRBJ1-2; no clear D gene. There are 12 residues in the CDR3. From germline, CDR1 is DFQATT and CDR2 SNEGSKA (reference sequence). The CDR3 spells CSSSGFDYGYTF. The CDR3 DNA reads as TGCAGCTCCTCGGGGTTCGACTATGGCTACACCTTC.

This clonotype was seen a few times. The rearrangement uses TRBV29-1 and TRBJ1-1; no firm D call. Germline V gene lookup returns CDR1 SQVTM and CDR2 ANQGSEA. V was cut by 4 bases and J by 0 bases, with 6 bases left in between. CDR3 length equals 12 residues. The chain's CDR3 is CSVARLNTEAFF. CDR3 nucleotides: TGCAGCGTTGCCCGGCTGAACACTGAAGCTTTCTTT.

V gene TRBV20-1 combines with J gene TRBJ1-1, with D uncertain. CDR1 and CDR2 (germline): DFQATT, SNEGSKA (reference sequence). The CDR3 has 12 residues. V gave up 0 bases and J gave up 6 bases, with 8 bases separating them. The CDR3 bases are TGCAGTGCTAGAGATACGTGGGCTGAAGCTTTCTTT. Amino acids: CSARDTWAEAFF.

This rearrangement joins TRBV12-3 or TRBV12-4 to TRBJ1-4, with D possibly being TRBD1 (5 bases). This CDR3 has 16 residues. The germline V and J ends were trimmed by 6 bases and 4 bases, with 18 bases remaining between them. The CDR3 here is CASSPKGAGNNEKLFF. For the CDR3, the DNA is TGTGCCAGCAGCCCCAAAGGGGCAGGGAATAATGAAAAACTGTTTTTT.

This clonotype was detected only a few times. The chain employs TRBV12-3 or TRBV12-4 and TRBJ1-1; D is uncertain. This CDR3 spans 14 amino acids. Deletions cut 5 bases from V and 3 bases from J, with 13 bases between. The CDR3 coding sequence is TGTGCCAGCAGTGGGAGCACGACCTACACTGAAGCTTTCTTT. Its translation is CASSGSTTYTEAFF.

The chain couples TRBV12-3 or TRBV12-4 to TRBJ1-2; D is possibly TRBD1 (6 bases). The CDR3 totals 13 residues. The ends were cut back, 6 bases at V and 1 base at J, with 9 bases in the middle. DNA of the CDR3: TGTGCCAGCAGACAGGGCCTTAACTATGGCTACACCTTC. Encoded protein: CASRQGLNYGYTF.

This rearrangement joins TRBV6-2 or TRBV6-3 to TRBJ1-4; maybe TRBD1 (6 bases). The germline gives CDR1 MNHEY, CDR2 SVGEGT. Between the trimmed V and J ends, which lost 3 bases and 5 bases, there was a span of 22 bases. The CDR3 length is 18 residues. The CDR3 region has the DNA TGTGCCAGCAGTTATTCCACGGACAGCGAAGAGTCGAATGAAAAACTGTTTTTT. Translation: CASSYSTDSEESNEKLFF.

This clonotype has only one observation. The chain carries TRBV7-2 and TRBJ2-1, with no clear D. V lost 1 base and J lost 13, with 17 bases in between. Germline-derived CDR1 and CDR2 are SGHTA and FQGNSA. There are 14 residues in the CDR3. In DNA form, the CDR3 reads TGTGCCAGCAGCTTAGAGCCCTCACAAGAGACCCAGTTCTTC. The encoded protein is CASSLEPSQETQFF. Supplemented by reference TRBV7-2 and TRBJ2-1, the full variable domain reads GAGVSQSPSNKVTEKGKDVELRCDPISGHTALYWYRQSLGQGLEFLIYFQGNSAPDKSGLPSDRFSAERTGGSVSTLTIQRTQQEDSAVYLCASSLEPSQETQFFGPGTRLTVL.

The rearrangement uses TRBV20-1 and TRBJ1-4, with D perhaps TRBD1 (5 bases). This CDR3 has 15 amino acids. Germline lookup yields CDR1 DFQATT and CDR2 SNEGSKA (reference sequence). Trimming shortened V by 0 bases and J by 1 base, and 9 bases separated the two germline ends. In DNA form, the CDR3 reads TGCAGTGCTAGAGATCCAGGGATAACTAATGAAAAACTGTTTTTT. Its protein is CSARDPGITNEKLFF.